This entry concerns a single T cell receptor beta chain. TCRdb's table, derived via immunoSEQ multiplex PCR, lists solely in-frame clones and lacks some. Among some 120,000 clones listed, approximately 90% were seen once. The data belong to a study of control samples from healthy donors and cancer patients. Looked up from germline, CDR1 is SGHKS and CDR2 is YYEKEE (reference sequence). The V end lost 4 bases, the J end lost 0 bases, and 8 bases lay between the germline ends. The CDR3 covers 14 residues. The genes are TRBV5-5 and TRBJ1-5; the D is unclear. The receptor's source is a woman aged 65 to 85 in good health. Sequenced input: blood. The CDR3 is CASSLEYSNQPQHF. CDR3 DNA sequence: TGTGCCAGCAGCCTGGAGTATAGCAATCAGCCCCAGCATTTT. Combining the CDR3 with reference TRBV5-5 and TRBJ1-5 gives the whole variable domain DAGVTQSPTHLIKTRGQQVTLRCSPISGHKSVSWYQQVLGQGPQFIFQYYEKEERGRGNFPDRFSARQFPNYSSELNVNALLLGDSALYLCASSLEYSNQPQHFGDGTRLSIL.